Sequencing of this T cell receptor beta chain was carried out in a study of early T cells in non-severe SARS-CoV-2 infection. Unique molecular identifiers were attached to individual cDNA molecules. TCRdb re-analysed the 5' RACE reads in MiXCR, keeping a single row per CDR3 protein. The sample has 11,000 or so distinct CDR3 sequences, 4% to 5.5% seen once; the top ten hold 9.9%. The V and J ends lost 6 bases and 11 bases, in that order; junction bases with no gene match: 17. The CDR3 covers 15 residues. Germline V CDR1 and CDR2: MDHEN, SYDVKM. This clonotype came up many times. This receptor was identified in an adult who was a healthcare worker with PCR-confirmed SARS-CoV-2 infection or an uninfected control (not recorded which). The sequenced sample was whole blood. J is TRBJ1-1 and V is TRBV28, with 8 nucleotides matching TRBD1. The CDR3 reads CASRTDRGARSTAFF. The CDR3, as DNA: TGTGCCAGCAGAACCGACAGGGGCGCTCGTTCTACGGCTTTCTTT.